The clone carrying this T cell receptor beta chain occurred a few times. This sample is drawn from a study of blood T cell repertoires in COVID-19. In the study overall: The origin of the acute and convalescent COVID-19 samples was the United States, Italy and Spain. Sample material is recorded as cDNA or gDNA derived from T cells, B-cell-depleted T cells, or PBMCs.

The CDR3 is made up of 16 amino acids. Trimming removed 3 bases at V and 5 bases at J, with 17 bases between. In germline, CDR1 is SGHNT, CDR2 YENEEA. In the study's own analysis: Scientists estimated how many nucleated cells there were by amplifying reference gene primers. Some clones are missing from TCRdb's copy, which holds only in-frame ones; the method was immunoSEQ multiplex PCR. V, J and clone size derive from that table, while D and trimming were established from the DNA sequence. In the table there are about 22,000 clones, about 90% of which are singletons. Specimen: peripheral blood. The V call is TRBV11-3, the J call TRBJ2-1, with TRBD2 as a possible D gene (6 bases). The receptor's source is a woman aged 70-85 years with active COVID-19. The DNA for the CDR3 is TGTGCCAGCAGCTTTTGGGCGGGACGGGAAGACAATGAGCAGTTCTTC. Translating it yields CASSFWAGREDNEQFF.